The 9 T cell receptor beta chains below all came from one sample that was sequenced in a study of blood T cell repertoires in COVID-19. The assay was immunoSEQ multiplex PCR, and TCRdb's table has in-frame clones only and misses some. The table lists about 300,000 clones, 86% of them singletons, with roughly 1.6% in the top ten. Sequencing was done on a sample of peripheral blood. The receptors shown here come from a woman aged 45-65 years with acute or convalescent COVID-19.

The chain joins TRBV7-2 to TRBJ2-1; 8 bases are shared with TRBD2. This CDR3 is 14 amino acids long. Losses at the gene ends were 5 bases for V and 6 bases for J; bases not matched to a gene: 6. Germline V gives CDR1 SGHTA, CDR2 FQGNSA. Written as DNA, the CDR3 is TGTGCCAGCAGCCAAATAGCGGGAATCAATGAGCAGTTCTTC. Translating gives CASSQIAGINEQFF.

The DNA for the CDR3 is TGTGCCAGCAGTGGGCAGGGTAACTATGGCTACACCTTC. Protein product: CASSGQGNYGYTF. The chain links TRBV2 to TRBJ1-2; D may be TRBD1 (5 bases). The CDR3 runs 13 residues. Trimming removed 4 bases at V and 1 base at J, with 7 bases between. Germline loops: CDR1 SNHLY, CDR2 FYNNEI.

This clone occurred a few times. The rearrangement uses TRBV7-2 and TRBJ2-7, with D possibly being TRBD1 (5 bases). CDR1 and CDR2 from the germline V gene are SGHTA and FQGNSA. Trimming removed 3 bases from V and 4 bases from J, with 10 bases in between. There are 13 residues in the CDR3. The CDR3 spells CASSLGRSYEQYF. The CDR3 nucleotides are TGTGCCAGCAGCTTGGGGCGTTCTTACGAGCAGTACTTC.

The chain links TRBV3-1 (or the pseudogene TRBV3-2) to TRBJ1-2; the D gene is possibly TRBD1 (5 bases). The V end lost 1 base, the J end lost 4 bases, and 16 bases lay between the germline ends. The V gene's germline CDR1 is LGHDT and CDR2 YNNKEL (reference sequence). There are 16 residues in the CDR3. The CDR3 DNA is TGTGCCAGCAGCCAAGCTGGCTTTGGGGCTGGCTATGGCTACACCTTC. It is translated as CASSQAGFGAGYGYTF.

V gene TRBV30 combines with J gene TRBJ1-1, with D unclear. V was pared by 0 bases and J by 2 bases, with 7 bases between. The CDR3 totals 13 residues. CDR1 GTSNPN and CDR2 SVGIG come from the germline V gene (reference sequence). The chain's CDR3 is CAWSVELNTEAFF. For the CDR3, the DNA is TGTGCCTGGAGTGTCGAGTTAAACACTGAAGCTTTCTTT.

The chain has TRBV3-1 (or the pseudogene TRBV3-2) and TRBJ2-1, with 7 bases lining up with TRBD2. Germline V gene data show CDR1 as LGHDT and CDR2 as YNNKEL (reference sequence). The ends lost 0 bases at V and 10 bases at J; junction bases unmatched: 12. This CDR3 is built from 16 residues. CDR3 DNA: TGTGCCAGCAGCCAAGATCTGGGGGGGACCTTTCGGGAGCAGTTCTTC. The encoded protein is CASSQDLGGTFREQFF.

CDR3 sequence (DNA): TGTGCCAGCAGCAAAGGGTGGACTAGCGGCACAACGAACACCGGGGAGCTGTTTTTT. This encodes CASSKGWTSGTTNTGELFF. The V gene is TRBV21-1, the J gene TRBJ2-2; the table gives TRBD2 as D, unverified against the DNA. TRBV21-1 is a recognized pseudogene. This CDR3 contains 19 residues.

This chain connects TRBV3-1 (or the pseudogene TRBV3-2) to TRBJ2-5, with D hard to call. V gave up 0 bases and J gave up 5 bases, with 16 bases separating them. The CDR3 is made up of 16 amino acids. CDR1 is LGHDT and CDR2 is YNNKEL in the germline V gene (reference sequence). CDR3 sequence (DNA): TGTGCCAGCAGCCAAGAGAGGTCCCCCCTCAGCGAGACCCAGTACTTC. It is translated as CASSQERSPLSETQYF.

This chain connects TRBV7-2 to TRBJ1-5; D is ambiguous. CDR1 and CDR2 (germline): SGHTA, FQGNSA. The CDR3 loop spans 13 amino acids. Trimming left V 6 bases short and J 0 bases short, with 6 bases between. The DNA for the CDR3 is TGTGCCAGCAGACAGCTTAGCAATCAGCCCCAGCATTTT. Translation: CASRQLSNQPQHF.